The present entry profiles one TCR beta chain with its context. No antigen is known for it. Per the germline V gene, CDR1 is SQVTM and CDR2 is ANQGSEA. V was shortened by 4 bases and J by 5 bases, with 14 bases between the two germline ends. The CDR3 has 14 amino acids. Using unique molecular identifiers, the investigators prepared the TCRbeta library. In TCRdb, the PCR reads were re-called with MiXCR into one record per CDR3 protein. The data show about 250,000 distinct CDR3 sequences, 20% to 30% seen once. This sample is part of a study of T-cell reconstitution after alpha-beta-depleted transplantation in children. Study findings and constraints: Reportedly, alpha-beta T cells present about two months post-transplant originated from several hundred expanded clones of graft origin. One year after transplant, T-cell counts and diversity came mostly from newly produced T cells.

The origin of this receptor is a female patient between 2 and 10 years old who had a stem cell transplant for congenital amegakaryocytic thrombocytopenia, so the T cells may come from the graft donor. J is TRBJ1-4 and V is TRBV29-1; perhaps TRBD1 as D (5 bases). Here the sequenced sample was PBMCs, mostly from graft donor cells, taken 360 days after TCRalphabeta/CD19-depleted stem cell transplant. CDR3 coding DNA: TGCAGCGTTGCAGAGGCAGGGAGAAATGAAAAACTGTTTTTT. Translated: CSVAEAGRNEKLFF.